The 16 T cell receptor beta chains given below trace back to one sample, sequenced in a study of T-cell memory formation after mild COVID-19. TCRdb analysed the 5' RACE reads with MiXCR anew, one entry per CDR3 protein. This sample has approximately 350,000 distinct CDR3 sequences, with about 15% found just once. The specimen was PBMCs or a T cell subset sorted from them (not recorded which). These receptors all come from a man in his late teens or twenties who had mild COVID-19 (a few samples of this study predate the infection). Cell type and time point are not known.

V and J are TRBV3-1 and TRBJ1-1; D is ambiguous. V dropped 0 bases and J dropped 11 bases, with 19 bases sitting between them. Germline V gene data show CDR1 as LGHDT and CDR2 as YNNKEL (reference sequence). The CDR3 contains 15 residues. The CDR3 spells CASSQEASGPRPAFF. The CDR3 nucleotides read TGTGCCAGCAGCCAAGAGGCGTCGGGTCCCCGGCCGGCTTTCTTT.

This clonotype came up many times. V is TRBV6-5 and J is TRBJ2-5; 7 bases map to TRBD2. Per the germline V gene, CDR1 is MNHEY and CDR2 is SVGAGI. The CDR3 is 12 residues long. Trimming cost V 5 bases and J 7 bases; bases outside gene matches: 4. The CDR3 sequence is CASSPSGGTQYF. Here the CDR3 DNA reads TGTGCCAGCAGTCCCTCGGGGGGGACCCAGTACTTC.

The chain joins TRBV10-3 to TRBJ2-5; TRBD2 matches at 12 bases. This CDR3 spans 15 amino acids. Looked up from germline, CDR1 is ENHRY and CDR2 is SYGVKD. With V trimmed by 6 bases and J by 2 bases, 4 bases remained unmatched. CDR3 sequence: CAIRPGLAGQETQYF. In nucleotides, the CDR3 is TGTGCCATCAGGCCCGGACTAGCGGGGCAAGAGACCCAGTACTTC.

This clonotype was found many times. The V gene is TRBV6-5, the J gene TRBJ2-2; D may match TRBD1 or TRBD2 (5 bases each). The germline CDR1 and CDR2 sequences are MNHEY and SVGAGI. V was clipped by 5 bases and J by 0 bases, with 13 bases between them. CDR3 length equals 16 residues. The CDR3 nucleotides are TGTGCCAGCAGTCCAGCGCGAGGGGCGAACACCGGGGAGCTGTTTTTT. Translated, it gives CASSPARGANTGELFF.

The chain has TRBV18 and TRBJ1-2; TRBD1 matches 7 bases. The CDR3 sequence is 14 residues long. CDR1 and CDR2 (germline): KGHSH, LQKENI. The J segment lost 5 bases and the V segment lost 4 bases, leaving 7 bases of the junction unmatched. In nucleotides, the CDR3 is TGTGCCAGCTCACTTACGGGACAGAGATATGGCTACACCTTC. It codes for CASSLTGQRYGYTF. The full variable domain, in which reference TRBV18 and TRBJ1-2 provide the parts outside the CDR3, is NAGVMQNPRHLVRRRGQEARLRCSPMKGHSHVYWYRQLPEEGLKFMVYLQKENIIDESGMPKERFSAEFPKEGPSILRIQQVVRGDSAAYFCASSLTGQRYGYTFGSGTRLTVV.

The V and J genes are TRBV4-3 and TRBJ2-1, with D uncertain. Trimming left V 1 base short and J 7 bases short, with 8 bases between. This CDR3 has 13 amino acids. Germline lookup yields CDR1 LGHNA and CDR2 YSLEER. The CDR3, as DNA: TGCGCCAGCAGCCAAGTTGGGATGAATGAGCAGTTCTTC. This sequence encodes CASSQVGMNEQFF.

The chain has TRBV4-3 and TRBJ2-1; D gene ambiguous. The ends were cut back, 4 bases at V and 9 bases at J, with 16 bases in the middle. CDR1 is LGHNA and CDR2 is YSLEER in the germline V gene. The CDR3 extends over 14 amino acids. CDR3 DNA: TGCGCCAGCAGCCCTCAGCGAGTGATGGGTGAGCAGTTCTTC. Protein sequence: CASSPQRVMGEQFF.

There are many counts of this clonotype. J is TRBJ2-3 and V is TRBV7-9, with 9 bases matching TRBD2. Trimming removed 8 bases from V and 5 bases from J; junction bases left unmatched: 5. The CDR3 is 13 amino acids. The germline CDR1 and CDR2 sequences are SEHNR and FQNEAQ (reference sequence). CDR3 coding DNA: TGTGCCAGCGGCGGGGGGGCCGAAGATACGCAGTATTTT. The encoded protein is CASGGGAEDTQYF.

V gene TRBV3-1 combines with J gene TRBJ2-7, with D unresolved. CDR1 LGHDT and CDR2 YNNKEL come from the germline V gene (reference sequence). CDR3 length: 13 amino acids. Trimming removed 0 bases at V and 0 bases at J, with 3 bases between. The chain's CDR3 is CASSQDPSYEQYF. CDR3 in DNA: TGTGCCAGCAGCCAAGACCCCTCCTACGAGCAGTACTTC.

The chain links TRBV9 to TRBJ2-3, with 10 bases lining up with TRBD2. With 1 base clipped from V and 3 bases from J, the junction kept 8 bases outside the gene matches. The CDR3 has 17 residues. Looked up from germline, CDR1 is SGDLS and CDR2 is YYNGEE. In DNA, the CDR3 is TGTGCCAGCAGCGTAACTTCTAGCGGGGGACTTACAGATACGCAGTATTTT. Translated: CASSVTSSGGLTDTQYF. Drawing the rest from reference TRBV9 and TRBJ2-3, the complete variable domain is DSGVTQTPKHLITATGQRVTLRCSPRSGDLSVYWYQQSLDQGLQFLIQYYNGEERAKGNILERFSAQQFPDLHSELNLSSLELGDSALYFCASSVTSSGGLTDTQYFGPGTRLTVL.

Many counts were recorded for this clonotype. The DNA for the CDR3 is TGTGCCAGCAGCGCTAGCGGGGGTCCCTACAATGAGCAGTTCTTC. Translated, it gives CASSASGGPYNEQFF. This chain uses TRBV4-2 with TRBJ2-1, with TRBD2 matching over 10 bases. V dropped 5 bases and J dropped 2; count of bases not matched to a gene: 3. Germline values: CDR1 LGHNA, CDR2 YNFKEQ. The CDR3 extends over 15 amino acids.

CDR3 in amino acids: CSASTGLDEKLFF. As DNA, the CDR3 is TGCAGTGCTTCAACGGGGCTTGATGAAAAACTGTTTTTT. The J gene is TRBJ1-4, the V gene TRBV20-1; perhaps TRBD1 as D (5 bases). The CDR3 length is 13 residues. Germline CDR1 is DFQATT and CDR2 is SNEGSKA (reference sequence). Deletions cut 5 bases from V and 6 bases from J, with 13 bases between.

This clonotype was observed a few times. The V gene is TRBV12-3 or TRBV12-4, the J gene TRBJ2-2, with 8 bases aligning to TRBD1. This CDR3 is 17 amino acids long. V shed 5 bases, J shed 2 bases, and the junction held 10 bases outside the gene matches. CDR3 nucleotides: TGTGCCAGCAGTCGCCGACCGGGACAGGAAAACACCGGGGAGCTGTTTTTT. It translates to CASSRRPGQENTGELFF.

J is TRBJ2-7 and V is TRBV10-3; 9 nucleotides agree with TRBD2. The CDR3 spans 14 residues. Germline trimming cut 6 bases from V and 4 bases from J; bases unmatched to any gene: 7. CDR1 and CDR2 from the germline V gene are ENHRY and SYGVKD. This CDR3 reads CAISPSTSGYEQYV. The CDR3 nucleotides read TGTGCCATCAGCCCATCGACTAGCGGTTACGAGCAGTACGTC.

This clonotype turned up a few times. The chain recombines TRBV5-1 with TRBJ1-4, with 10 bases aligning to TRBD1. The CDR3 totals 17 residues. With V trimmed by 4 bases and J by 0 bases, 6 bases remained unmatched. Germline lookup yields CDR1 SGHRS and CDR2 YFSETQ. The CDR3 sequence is CASSPGTGAPTNEKLFF. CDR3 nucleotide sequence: TGCGCCAGCAGCCCCGGGACAGGGGCCCCAACTAATGAAAAACTGTTTTTT.

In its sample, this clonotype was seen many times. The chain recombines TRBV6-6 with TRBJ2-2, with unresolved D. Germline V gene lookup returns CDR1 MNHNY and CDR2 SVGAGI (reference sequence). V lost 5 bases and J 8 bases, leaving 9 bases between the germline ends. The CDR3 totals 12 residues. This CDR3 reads CASSVNPGELFF. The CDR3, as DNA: TGTGCCAGCAGTGTTAACCCGGGGGAGCTGTTTTTT.